The 27 T cell receptor beta chains below all came from one sample that was sequenced in a study of a mutant IDH1 vaccine in newly diagnosed glioma. Their recognized antigens are unknown. Sequencing was performed with immunoSEQ multiplex PCR; in TCRdb, only in-frame clones are kept and a portion is missing. Seen here are more than 30,000 clones, 89% observed once, and the top ten hold approximately 2%. Noted time point: week 47, end of study. Vaccine doses each comprised 300 ug of mutant IDH1 20-mer peptide, with topical imiquimod. The specimen was PBMCs, collected from a glioma patient whose treatment included an IDH1 peptide vaccine. These receptors all come from a man in his forties with glioma.

The chain is built from TRBV5-1 and TRBJ2-3; weak D call: TRBD1 (5 bases). The CDR3 is made up of 15 amino acids. CDR1 is SGHRS and CDR2 is YFSETQ in the germline V gene. The V end lost 0 bases, the J end lost 4 bases, and 12 bases lay between the germline ends. The CDR3 DNA sequence: TGCGCCAGCAGCTTGGTTAGGGGCCAGGCAGATACGCAGTATTTT. Amino acids: CASSLVRGQADTQYF.

J is TRBJ2-7 and V is TRBV27, with 9 nucleotides matching TRBD1. With 2 bases clipped from V and 3 bases from J, the junction kept 5 bases outside the gene matches. Germline CDR1 MNHEY, CDR2 SMNVEV (reference sequence). The CDR3 length is 15 residues. The CDR3 nucleotides are TGTGCCAGCAGTTTAACCGGGACAGGGCTCTACGAGCAGTACTTC. Translation gives CASSLTGTGLYEQYF.

The V call is TRBV6-5, the J call TRBJ1-6; weak D call: TRBD1 (6 bases). This CDR3 has 15 amino acids. Germline V lookup: CDR1 MNHEY, CDR2 SVGAGI. Trimming shortened V by 0 bases and J by 9 bases, and 12 bases separated the two germline ends. The CDR3: CASSYSTGGGSPLHF. The CDR3 bases are TGTGCCAGCAGTTACTCGACGGGGGGCGGTTCACCCCTCCACTTT.

The CDR3 here is CASSGQNYGYTF. The DNA of the CDR3 is TGTGCCAGCAGCGGACAGAACTATGGCTACACCTTC. The V and J genes are TRBV6-5 and TRBJ1-2; maybe TRBD1 (6 bases). Germline loops: CDR1 MNHEY, CDR2 SVGAGI. Trimming cost V 6 bases and J 2 bases, with 7 bases left between them. This CDR3 spans 12 amino acids.

The chain joins TRBV6-6 to TRBJ2-1; TRBD1 matches at 7 bases. The germline V gene encodes CDR1 MNHNY and CDR2 SVGAGI (reference sequence). CDR3 size: 16 residues. Losses at the gene ends were 6 bases for V and 4 bases for J; bases not matched to a gene: 12. The DNA for the CDR3 is TGTGCCAGCAGAAGGGGGCAATTGAGCCGTTACAATGAGCAGTTCTTC. Residues: CASRRGQLSRYNEQFF.

The gene calls are TRBV2 and TRBJ2-7; the match to TRBD1 covers 9 bases. The CDR3 is 14 residues long. V was clipped by 11 bases and J by 3 bases; unmatched bases: 11. CDR1 and CDR2 from the germline V gene are SNHLY and FYNNEI. CDR3 coding DNA: TGTGCCCAGGCGGAGGACAGGGGATTCTACGAGCAGTACTTC. It specifies CAQAEDRGFYEQYF. Filled out from reference TRBV2 and TRBJ2-7, the complete variable domain reads EPEVTQTPSHQVTQMGQEVILRCVPISNHLYFYWYRQILGQKVEFLVSFYNNEISEKSEIFDDQFSVERPDGSNFTLKIRSTKLEDSAMYFCAQAEDRGFYEQYFGPGTRLTVT.

The rearrangement uses TRBV13 and TRBJ2-2; no clear D gene. V lost 0 bases and J lost 1, with 3 bases in between. The CDR3 sequence is 14 residues long. Looked up from germline, CDR1 is PRHDT and CDR2 is FYEKMQ (reference sequence). DNA for the CDR3: TGTGCCAGCAGCTTAGGTAGGAACACCGGGGAGCTGTTTTTT. Protein sequence: CASSLGRNTGELFF.

V usage is TRBV10-3 and J usage is TRBJ2-1; TRBD1 matches 7 bases. CDR1 and CDR2 from the germline V gene are ENHRY and SYGVKD. Losses at the gene ends were 10 bases for V and 4 bases for J; bases not matched to a gene: 13. This CDR3 is 15 amino acids long. The DNA for the CDR3 is TGTGCCACGCTGACAGGGAACAACGATTACAATGAGCAGTTCTTC. Translating it yields CATLTGNNDYNEQFF.

This clone turned up a few times. The chain uses TRBV5-1 and TRBJ2-1; no clear D gene. Germline values: CDR1 SGHRS, CDR2 YFSETQ. The CDR3 spans 14 residues. Trimming took 5 bases from V and 4 from J, leaving 13 bases between them. The CDR3 DNA follows: TGCGCCAGCAGAGGAGCTGGGCTTTACAATGAGCAGTTCTTC. It translates to CASRGAGLYNEQFF.

The gene calls are TRBV6-1 and TRBJ2-7, with D possibly matching TRBD1 (6 bases). Trimming shortened V by 6 bases and J by 7 bases, and 22 bases separated the two germline ends. The CDR3 runs 15 residues. Germline V lookup: CDR1 MNHNS, CDR2 SASEGT. Here the CDR3 reads CASRAMTGFLGEQYV. Here the CDR3 DNA reads TGTGCCAGCAGGGCAATGACAGGTTTTCTAGGTGAGCAGTACGTC.

The genes are TRBV27 and TRBJ2-2; the match to TRBD1 covers 10 bases. CDR1 and CDR2 (germline): MNHEY, SMNVEV (reference sequence). The CDR3 runs to 15 residues. V was pared by 5 bases and J by 6 bases, with 6 bases of the junction left unmatched. The CDR3 nucleotides are TGTGCCAGCAGTACCCGGGACAGGGGAGCCGGGGAGCTGTTTTTT. The encoded protein is CASSTRDRGAGELFF.

The chain combines TRBV19 with TRBJ2-1; TRBD1 matches 8 bases. The CDR3 contains 16 residues. Per germline, CDR1 LNHDA and CDR2 SQIVND (reference sequence). V dropped 3 bases and J dropped 7; count of bases not matched to a gene: 11. CDR3 amino acids: CASSIRTGLRVNEQFF. CDR3 DNA sequence: TGTGCCAGTAGTATTAGGACAGGGCTTAGGGTAAATGAGCAGTTCTTC. Using reference TRBV19 and TRBJ2-1 for the parts outside the CDR3, the full variable domain is DGGITQSPKYLFRKEGQNVTLSCEQNLNHDAMYWYRQDPGQGLRLIYYSQIVNDFQKGDIAEGYSVSREKKESFPLTVTSAQKNPTAFYLCASSIRTGLRVNEQFFGPGTRLTVL.

V is TRBV10-3 and J is TRBJ2-5; 8 bases are a match to TRBD2. CDR3 size: 13 residues. Germline V gene data show CDR1 as ENHRY and CDR2 as SYGVKD. V was clipped by 8 bases and J by 5 bases; unmatched bases: 7. The CDR3 here is CAIQAGVGETQYF. The CDR3 DNA reads as TGTGCCATCCAAGCGGGAGTAGGGGAGACCCAGTACTTC.

This clone turned up a few times. This chain uses TRBV2 with TRBJ2-2, with D perhaps TRBD1 (6 bases). The CDR3 sequence is 14 residues long. Germline CDR1 is SNHLY and CDR2 is FYNNEI. Trimming cost V 6 bases and J 8 bases, with 16 bases left between them. The CDR3 reads CASRTITGKGELFF. The CDR3 DNA reads TGTGCCAGCAGGACCATCACAGGGAAGGGGGAGCTGTTTTTT.

The chain has TRBV7-2 and TRBJ2-5; 7 nucleotides agree with TRBD1. V was pared by 4 bases and J by 5 bases, with 4 bases of the junction left unmatched. Germline CDR1 SGHTA, CDR2 FQGNSA. This CDR3 has 13 residues. CDR3 amino acids: CASSWATGETQYF. CDR3 DNA: TGTGCCAGCAGCTGGGCGACAGGGGAGACCCAGTACTTC.

This rearrangement joins TRBV5-1 to TRBJ1-3; D gene ambiguous. Germline V gene sequence: CDR1 SGHRS, CDR2 YFSETQ. The CDR3 is made up of 15 amino acids. V was cut by 0 bases and J by 5 bases, with 12 bases left in between. CDR3 nucleotide sequence: TGCGCCAGCAGCTTGGAGCCATCGATAAGAAACACCATATATTTT. Translation gives CASSLEPSIRNTIYF.

The V call is TRBV12-5, the J call TRBJ2-3; D not resolved. The CDR3 contains 11 residues. Trimming removed 5 bases at V and 3 bases at J, with 3 bases between. Germline lookup yields CDR1 LGHNT and CDR2 FRNRAP. Here the CDR3 DNA reads TGTGCTAGTGGTCTGACAGATACGCAGTATTTT. Amino acid sequence: CASGLTDTQYF.

CDR3 DNA sequence: TGCGCCAGCAGCCCCCTACGGGCAACTAATGAAAAACTGTTTTTT. Protein sequence: CASSPLRATNEKLFF. The gene calls are TRBV4-1 and TRBJ1-4; D is undetermined. Germline CDR1 reads MGHRA; CDR2 reads YSYEKL. The V and J ends lost 4 bases and 0 bases respectively, with 9 bases between them. This CDR3 has 15 amino acids.

The gene calls are TRBV10-3 and TRBJ2-7, with TRBD1 as a possible D gene (6 bases). The germline V gene has CDR1 ENHRY and CDR2 SYGVKD. Trimming took off 10 bases at V and 3 bases at J, with 13 bases between the two ends. This CDR3 comprises 12 residues. The CDR3 protein is CATTSTGYEQYF. For the CDR3, the DNA is TGTGCCACGACCTCGACAGGCTACGAGCAGTACTTC.

The chain uses TRBV28 and TRBJ2-7, with TRBD1 matching 9 bases. From germline, CDR1 is MDHEN and CDR2 SYDVKM. The CDR3 loop spans 15 amino acids. Losses at the gene ends were 7 bases for V and 3 bases for J; bases not matched to a gene: 10. In DNA, the CDR3 is TGTGCCAGCACCGGGACGGTGGGACAGGGCTACGAGCAGTACTTC. This encodes CASTGTVGQGYEQYF.

The chain joins TRBV30 to TRBJ2-2; D is perhaps TRBD1 or TRBD2 (5 bases each). The V end lost 0 bases, the J end lost 4 bases, and 15 bases lay between the germline ends. This CDR3 is 16 amino acids long. Germline assignment: CDR1 GTSNPN and CDR2 SVGIG (reference sequence). The CDR3 coding sequence is TGTGCCTGGAGTGTAATGGGGGTGCCCCCCACCGGGGAGCTGTTTTTT. This gives the protein CAWSVMGVPPTGELFF.

The J gene is TRBJ2-7, the V gene TRBV28; D may match TRBD1 or TRBD2 (5 bases each). The CDR3 loop spans 17 amino acids. The germline V gene has CDR1 MDHEN and CDR2 SYDVKM. V was cut by 2 bases and J by 0 bases, with 17 bases left in between. CDR3 sequence: CASSLRAPGTASYEQYF. In nucleotides, the CDR3 is TGTGCCAGCAGTTTAAGGGCTCCAGGGACGGCCTCCTACGAGCAGTACTTC.

The chain couples TRBV29-1 to TRBJ1-2; 8 bases are shared with TRBD1. CDR3 length: 14 amino acids. Germline values: CDR1 SQVTM, CDR2 ANQGSEA. Germline trimming cut 5 bases from V and 8 bases from J; bases unmatched to any gene: 13. The CDR3 is CSVNTGTGARGYTF. CDR3 in DNA: TGCAGCGTTAATACCGGGACAGGAGCTAGGGGCTACACCTTC.

The chain carries TRBV5-1 and TRBJ1-3; D perhaps matches TRBD1 (6 bases). The CDR3 is made up of 14 amino acids. V gave up 4 bases and J gave up 2 bases, with 10 bases separating them. Per the germline V gene, CDR1 is SGHRS and CDR2 is YFSETQ. The CDR3 here is CASSPRTAGNTIYF. The CDR3 nucleotides are TGCGCCAGCAGCCCCCGGACAGCTGGAAACACCATATATTTT.

CDR3 nucleotides: TGCAGCGTTGAAGGCCGGGGACAAACCTATGGCTACACCTTC. It codes for CSVEGRGQTYGYTF. V and J are TRBV29-1 and TRBJ1-2, with D possibly being TRBD1 (6 bases). CDR1 is SQVTM, CDR2 ANQGSEA, per germline. This CDR3 spans 14 amino acids. Trimming took 1 base from V and 4 from J, leaving 13 bases between them.

V and J are TRBV27 and TRBJ1-1; 8 nucleotides agree with TRBD1. Germline lookup yields CDR1 MNHEY and CDR2 SMNVEV (reference sequence). This CDR3 is 13 amino acids long. V was clipped by 5 bases and J by 5 bases; unmatched bases: 4. The CDR3 protein is CASSGQGRTEAFF. The CDR3 nucleotides are TGTGCCAGCAGTGGACAGGGTCGGACTGAAGCTTTCTTT.

The chain recombines TRBV11-2 with TRBJ1-1, with D perhaps matching TRBD1 (5 bases). CDR3 length: 11 residues. V lost 4 bases, J lost 10 bases, and 10 bases lay in between. CDR1 and CDR2 (germline): SGHAT, FQNNGV. The CDR3 reads CASSSTGRAFF. The CDR3 nucleotides read TGTGCCAGCAGCTCCACAGGCCGAGCTTTCTTT.